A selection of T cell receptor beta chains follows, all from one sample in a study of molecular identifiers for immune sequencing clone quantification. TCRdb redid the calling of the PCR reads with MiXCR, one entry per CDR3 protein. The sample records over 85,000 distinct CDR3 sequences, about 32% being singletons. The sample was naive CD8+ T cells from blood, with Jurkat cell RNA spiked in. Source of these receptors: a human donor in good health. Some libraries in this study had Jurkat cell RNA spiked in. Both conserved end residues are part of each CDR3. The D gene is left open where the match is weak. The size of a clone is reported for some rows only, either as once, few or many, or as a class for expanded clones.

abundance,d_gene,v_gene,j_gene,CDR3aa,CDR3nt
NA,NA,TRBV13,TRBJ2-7,CASSLLATYEQYF,TGTGCCAGCAGCTTACTGGCGACGTACGAGCAGTACTTC
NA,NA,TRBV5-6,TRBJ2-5,CASSLTARQSETQYF,TGTGCCAGCAGCTTGACTGCGCGGCAGAGTGAGACCCAGTACTTC
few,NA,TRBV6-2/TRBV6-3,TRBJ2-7,CASSSGESYEQYF,TGTGCCAGCAGCTCAGGGGAATCCTACGAGCAGTACTTC
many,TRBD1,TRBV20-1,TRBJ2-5,CSADRGQETQYF,TGCAGTGCTGACAGGGGCCAAGAGACCCAGTACTTC
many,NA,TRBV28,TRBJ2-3,CASSFVRDTQYF,TGTGCCAGCAGTTTCGTCAGGGATACGCAGTATTTT
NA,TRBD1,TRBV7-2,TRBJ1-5,CASSSSGQGFDSNQPQLF,TGTGCCAGCAGCTCATCGGGACAGGGATTTGACAGCAATCAGCCCCAGCTTTTT
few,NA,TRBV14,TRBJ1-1,CASSQLPGHGEAFF,TGTGCCAGCAGCCAGCTTCCGGGTCACGGTGAAGCTTTCTTT
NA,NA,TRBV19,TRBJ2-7,CASSSFHGTPYELYF,TGTGCCAGTAGTTCCTTCCACGGGACACCCTACGAGCTGTACTTC
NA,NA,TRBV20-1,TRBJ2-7,CSARVVGYEQYF,TGCAGTGCTAGAGTGGTCGGCTACGAGCAGTACTTC
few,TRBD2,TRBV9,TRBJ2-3,CASSDSGRYTDTQYF,TGTGCCAGCAGCGATAGCGGGCGGTACACAGATACGCAGTATTTT
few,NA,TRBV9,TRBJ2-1,CASSETSEQFF,TGTGCCAGCAGCGAGACTAGTGAGCAGTTCTTC
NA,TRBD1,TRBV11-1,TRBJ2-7,CASSPGQGGSYEQYF,TGTGCCAGCAGCCCCGGACAGGGGGGCTCCTACGAGCAGTACTTC
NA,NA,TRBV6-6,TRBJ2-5,CASSSRRTCF,TGTGCCAGCAGTTCCAGGAGGACGTGCTTC
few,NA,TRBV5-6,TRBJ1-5,CASSLSGGMGLYSNQPQHF,TGTGCCAGCAGCTTGTCCGGGGGTATGGGTCTTTATAGCAATCAGCCCCAGCATTTT
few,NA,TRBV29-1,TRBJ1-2,CSVVEPGYGYAF,TGCAGCGTTGTAGAACCAGGCTATGGCTACGCCTTC
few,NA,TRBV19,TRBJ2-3,CASSFLTEPYTDTQYF,TGTGCCAGTAGTTTTCTGACAGAACCTTACACAGATACGCAGTATTTT
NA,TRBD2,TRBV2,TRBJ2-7,CASSDRTWTSGSRPYEQYF,TGTGCCAGCAGTGACCGGACCTGGACTAGCGGGAGCCGACCCTACGAGCAGTACTTC
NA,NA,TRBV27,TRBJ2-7,CASSLSSRGHEQYF,TGTGCCAGCAGTTTATCCTCCCGGGGGCACGAGCAGTACTTC
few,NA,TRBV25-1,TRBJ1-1,CASSPGNTEAFF,TGTGCCAGCAGTCCGGGGAACACTGAAGCTTTCTTT
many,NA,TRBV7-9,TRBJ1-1,CASSLDTEAFF,TGTGCCAGCAGCTTAGACACTGAAGCTTTCTTT
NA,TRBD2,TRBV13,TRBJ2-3,CASCSPRGGRTDTQYF,TGTGCCAGCTGCTCCCCGCGGGGGGGGCGCACAGATACGCAGTATTTT
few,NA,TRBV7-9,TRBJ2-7,CASSLVSWTTAYEQYF,TGTGCCAGCAGCTTGGTTTCTTGGACTACCGCCTACGAGCAGTACTTC
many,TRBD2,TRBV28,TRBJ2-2,CASSLEGPPGLPNTGELFF,TGTGCCAGCAGTTTGGAAGGACCGCCGGGACTACCCAACACCGGGGAGCTGTTTTTT
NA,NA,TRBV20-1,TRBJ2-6,CSAKTTAKPSSGANVLTF,TGCAGTGCTAAGACTACGGCGAAACCCAGCTCTGGGGCCAACGTCCTGACTTTC
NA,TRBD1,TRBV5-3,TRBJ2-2,CASSLTGDNGGELFF,TGTGCCAGCAGCTTAACAGGGGACAATGGCGGGGAGCTGTTTTTT
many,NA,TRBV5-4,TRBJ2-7,CASSSGPDEQYF,TGTGCCAGCAGTTCGGGACCAGACGAGCAGTACTTC
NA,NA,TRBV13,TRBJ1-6,CASSLGRTANSPLHF,TGTGCCAGCAGCTTAGGCAGGACGGCAAATTCACCCCTCCACTTT